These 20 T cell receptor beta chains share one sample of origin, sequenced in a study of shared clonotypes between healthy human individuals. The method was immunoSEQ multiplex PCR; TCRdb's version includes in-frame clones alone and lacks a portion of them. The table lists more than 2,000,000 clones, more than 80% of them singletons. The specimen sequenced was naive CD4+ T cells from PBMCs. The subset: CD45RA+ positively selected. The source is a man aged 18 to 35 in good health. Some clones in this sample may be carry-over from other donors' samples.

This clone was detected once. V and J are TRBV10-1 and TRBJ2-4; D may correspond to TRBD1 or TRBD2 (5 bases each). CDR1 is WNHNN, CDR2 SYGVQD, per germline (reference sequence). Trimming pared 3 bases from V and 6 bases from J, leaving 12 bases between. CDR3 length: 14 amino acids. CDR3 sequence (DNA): TGCGCCAGCAGTGAAATGGGTGGGGGAAACATTCAGTACTTC. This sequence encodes CASSEMGGGNIQYF.

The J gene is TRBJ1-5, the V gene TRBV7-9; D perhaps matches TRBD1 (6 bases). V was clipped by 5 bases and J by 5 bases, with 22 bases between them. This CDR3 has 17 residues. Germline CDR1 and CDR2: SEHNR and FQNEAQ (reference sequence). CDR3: CASSLTRGGIRDQPQHF. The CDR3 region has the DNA TGTGCCAGCAGCCTCACCCGAGGGGGGATCAGGGATCAGCCCCAGCATTTT.

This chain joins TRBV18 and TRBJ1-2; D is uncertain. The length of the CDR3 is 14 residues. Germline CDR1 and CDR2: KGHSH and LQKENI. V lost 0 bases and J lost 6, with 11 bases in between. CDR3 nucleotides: TGTGCCAGCTCACCACCGGGAGGGTCGGATGGCTACACCTTC. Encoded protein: CASSPPGGSDGYTF.

CDR3 DNA: TGTGCCAGCAGCGAACCCCTGGGGGGGCGTTGGACTGAAGCTTTCTTT. It translates to CASSEPLGGRWTEAFF. This chain connects TRBV11-2 to TRBJ1-1; D possibly corresponds to TRBD1 (6 bases). This CDR3 comprises 16 residues. Germline CDR1 SGHAT, CDR2 FQNNGV. V was clipped by 5 bases and J by 5 bases, with 21 bases between them.

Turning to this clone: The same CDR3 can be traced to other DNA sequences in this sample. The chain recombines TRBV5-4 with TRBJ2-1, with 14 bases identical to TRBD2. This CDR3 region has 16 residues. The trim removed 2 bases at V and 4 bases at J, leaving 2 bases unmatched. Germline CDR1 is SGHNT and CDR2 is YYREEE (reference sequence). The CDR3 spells CASSFGLAGGYNEQFF. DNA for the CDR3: TGTGCCAGCAGCTTCGGACTAGCGGGGGGATACAATGAGCAGTTCTTC. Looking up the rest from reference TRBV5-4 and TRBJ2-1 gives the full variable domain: ETGVTQSPTHLIKTRGQQVTLRCSSQSGHNTVSWYQQALGQGPQFIFQYYREEENGRGNFPPRFSGLQFPNYSSELNVNALELDDSALYLCASSFGLAGGYNEQFFGPGTRLTVL.

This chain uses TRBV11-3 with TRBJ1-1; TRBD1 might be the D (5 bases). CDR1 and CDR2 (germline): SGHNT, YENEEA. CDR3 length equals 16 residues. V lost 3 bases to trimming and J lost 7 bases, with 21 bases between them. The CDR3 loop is CASSFSDWGRKSEAFF. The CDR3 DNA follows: TGTGCCAGCAGCTTCTCAGATTGGGGCCGAAAGAGTGAAGCTTTCTTT.

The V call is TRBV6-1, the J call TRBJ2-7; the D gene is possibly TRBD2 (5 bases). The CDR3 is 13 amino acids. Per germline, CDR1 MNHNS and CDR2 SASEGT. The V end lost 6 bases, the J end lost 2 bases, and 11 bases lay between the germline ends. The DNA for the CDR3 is TGTGCCAGCAGGAGCGACGGGACCTACGAGCAGTACTTC. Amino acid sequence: CASRSDGTYEQYF.

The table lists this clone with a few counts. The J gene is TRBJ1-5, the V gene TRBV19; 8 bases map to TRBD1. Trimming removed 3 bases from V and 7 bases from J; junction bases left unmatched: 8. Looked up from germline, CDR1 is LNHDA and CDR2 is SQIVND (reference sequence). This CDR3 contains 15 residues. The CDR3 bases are TGTGCCAGTAGTATTAGGGCAGGGGGCCTCCAGCCCCAGCATTTT. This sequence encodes CASSIRAGGLQPQHF.

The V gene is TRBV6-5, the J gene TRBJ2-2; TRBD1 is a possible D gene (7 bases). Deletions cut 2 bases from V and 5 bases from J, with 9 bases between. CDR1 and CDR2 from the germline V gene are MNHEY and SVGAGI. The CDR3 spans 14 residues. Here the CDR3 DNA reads TGTGCCAGCAGTTACCCAGGGGGGACCGGGGAGCTGTTTTTT. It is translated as CASSYPGGTGELFF.

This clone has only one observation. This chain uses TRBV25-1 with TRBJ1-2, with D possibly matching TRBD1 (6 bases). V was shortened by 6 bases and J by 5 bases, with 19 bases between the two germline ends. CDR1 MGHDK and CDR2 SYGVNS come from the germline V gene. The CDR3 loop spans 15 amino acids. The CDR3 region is CASRGAQGRGYGYTF. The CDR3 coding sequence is TGTGCCAGCAGGGGGGCGCAGGGAAGGGGATATGGCTACACCTTC.

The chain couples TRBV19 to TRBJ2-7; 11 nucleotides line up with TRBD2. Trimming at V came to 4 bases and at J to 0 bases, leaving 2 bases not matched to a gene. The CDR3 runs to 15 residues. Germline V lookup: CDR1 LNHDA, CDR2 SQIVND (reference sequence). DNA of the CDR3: TGTGCCAGTAGTAAGGGACTAGCGGACTCCTACGAGCAGTACTTC. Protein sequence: CASSKGLADSYEQYF.

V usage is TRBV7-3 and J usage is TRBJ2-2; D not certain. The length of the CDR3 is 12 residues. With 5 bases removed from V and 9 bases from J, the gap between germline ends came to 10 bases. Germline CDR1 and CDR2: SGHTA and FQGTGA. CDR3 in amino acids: CASSPGARELFF. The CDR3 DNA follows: TGTGCCAGCAGCCCGGGCGCCAGGGAGCTGTTTTTT.

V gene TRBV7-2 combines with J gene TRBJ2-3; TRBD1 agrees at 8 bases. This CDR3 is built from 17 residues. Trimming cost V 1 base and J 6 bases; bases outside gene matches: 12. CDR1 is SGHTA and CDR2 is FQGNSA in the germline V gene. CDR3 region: CASSLGSWRQGFDTQYF. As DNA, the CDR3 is TGTGCCAGCAGCTTAGGAAGTTGGCGACAGGGGTTTGATACGCAGTATTTT.

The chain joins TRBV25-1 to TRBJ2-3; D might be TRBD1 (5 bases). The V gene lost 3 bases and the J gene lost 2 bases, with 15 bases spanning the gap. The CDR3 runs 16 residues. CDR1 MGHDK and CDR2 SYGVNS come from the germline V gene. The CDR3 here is CASSDLTKGPTDTQYF. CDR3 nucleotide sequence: TGTGCCAGCAGTGATCTCACTAAGGGGCCCACAGATACGCAGTATTTT.

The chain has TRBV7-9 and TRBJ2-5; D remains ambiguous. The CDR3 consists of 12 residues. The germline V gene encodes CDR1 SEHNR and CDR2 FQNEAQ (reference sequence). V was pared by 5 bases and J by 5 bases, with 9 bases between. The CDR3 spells CASSPPSETQYF. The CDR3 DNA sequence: TGTGCCAGCAGCCCGCCGTCGGAGACCCAGTACTTC.

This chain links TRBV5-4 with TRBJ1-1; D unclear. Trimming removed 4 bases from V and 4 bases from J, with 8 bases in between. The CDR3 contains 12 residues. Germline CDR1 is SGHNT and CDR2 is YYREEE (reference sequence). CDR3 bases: TGTGCCAGCAGCGCGGACTCCACTGAAGCTTTCTTT. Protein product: CASSADSTEAFF.

The CDR3 spells CAWFSLRANTEAFF. CDR3 nucleotides: TGTGCCTGGTTCTCGTTAAGGGCGAACACTGAAGCTTTCTTT. This sequence joins TRBV30 and TRBJ1-1; no definite D call. The V end lost 5 bases, the J end lost 1 base, and 14 bases lay between the germline ends. Germline CDR1 is GTSNPN and CDR2 is SVGIG (reference sequence). The CDR3 covers 14 residues.

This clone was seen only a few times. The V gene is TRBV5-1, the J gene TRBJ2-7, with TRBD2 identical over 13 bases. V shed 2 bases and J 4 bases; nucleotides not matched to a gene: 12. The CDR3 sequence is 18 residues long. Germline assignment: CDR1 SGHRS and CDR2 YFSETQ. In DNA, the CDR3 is TGCGCCAGCAGCTTAATCCCCACTAGCGGGGGGGGGCGTTACGAGCAGTACTTC. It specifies CASSLIPTSGGGRYEQYF.

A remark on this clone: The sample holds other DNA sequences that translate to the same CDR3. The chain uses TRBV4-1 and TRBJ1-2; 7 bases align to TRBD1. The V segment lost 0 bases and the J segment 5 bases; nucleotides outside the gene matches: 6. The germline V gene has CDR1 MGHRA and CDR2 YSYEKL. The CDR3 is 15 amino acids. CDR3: CASSQEGQGGYGYTF. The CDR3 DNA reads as TGCGCCAGCAGCCAAGAAGGTCAGGGGGGTTATGGCTACACCTTC.

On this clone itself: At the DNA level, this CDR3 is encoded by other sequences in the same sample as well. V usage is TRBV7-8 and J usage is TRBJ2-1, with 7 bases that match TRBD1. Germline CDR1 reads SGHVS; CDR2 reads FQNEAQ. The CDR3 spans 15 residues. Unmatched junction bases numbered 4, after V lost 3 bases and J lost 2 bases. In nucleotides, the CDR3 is TGTGCCAGCAGCTTGGCAGGGGGAACCTACAATGAGCAGTTCTTC. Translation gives CASSLAGGTYNEQFF.